This T cell receptor (beta chain) was sequenced during a study of human CD8 memory T cell subsets. Study findings and constraints: Precursor exhausted T cells and stem-like memory T cells were similarly highly diverse, while effector memory cells were not. Chao1 estimates hinted that stem-like memory T cells outstripped precursor exhausted T cells in diversity.

Researchers made TCR beta libraries via UMI-labeled 5' RACE. TCRdb re-called the 5' RACE reads; one entry per CDR3 protein, DNA not given. The sample has 10,000 or so distinct CDR3 sequences. There are 13 residues in the CDR3. It was a CCR7+ PD-1- TIGIT- phenotype that stem-like memory CD8+ T cells (TSTEM) showed. The PBMC came from buffy coats of healthy donors. About this clonotype itself: Its antigen remains unknown.

The chain joins TRBV12-3 or TRBV12-4 to TRBJ2-1. Sequencing was performed on CD8+ stem-like memory T cells (TSCM and TCM) sorted from PBMCs. This sample's subset: stem-like memory CD8 T cells (TSTEM), CCR7+ PD-1- TIGIT-. This TCR was sampled from a human donor in good health. The CDR3: CASTAWSYNEQFF.